Below, 17 T cell receptor beta chains from the same sample are listed, as sequenced in a study of response to subunit inactivated influenza vaccine. TCRdb called the RT-PCR reads again in MiXCR, with one record for every CDR3 protein. The sample carries hundreds of thousands of distinct CDR3 sequences, roughly 14% recorded once. The material sequenced was PBMCs from blood, taken 14 to 15 days before vaccination. The receptors stem from a middle-aged man who received an inactivated influenza vaccine.

This clonotype was seen ten or more times. The V gene is TRBV28, the J gene TRBJ2-2; unclear D gene. Trimming pared 7 bases from V and 7 bases from J, leaving 10 bases between. Germline V gives CDR1 MDHEN, CDR2 SYDVKM. The CDR3 is 12 residues long. CDR3 coding DNA: TGTGCCAGCACCAGCCGAGTCGGGGAGCTGTTTTTT. Protein sequence: CASTSRVGELFF.

This clonotype came up a few times. CDR3 region: CASSLKLGAHEQYF. The CDR3 coding sequence is TGTGCCAGCAGCCTCAAGCTTGGGGCCCACGAGCAGTACTTC. This chain uses TRBV6-1 with TRBJ2-7; maybe TRBD1 (5 bases). V was cut by 6 bases and J by 5 bases, with 17 bases left in between. Germline CDR1 reads MNHNS; CDR2 reads SASEGT. The CDR3 runs to 14 residues.

This clonotype has ten or more counts. The chain couples TRBV6-2 or TRBV6-3 to TRBJ2-3; D call uncertain. The CDR3 is 14 residues long. In germline, CDR1 is MNHEY, CDR2 SVGEGT. Trimming removed 0 bases at V and 6 bases at J, with 10 bases between. The CDR3 DNA follows: TGTGCCAGCAGTTACTCGGGTACTTCCGATACGCAGTATTTT. Its translation is CASSYSGTSDTQYF.

This clonotype has just a few counts. This rearrangement joins TRBV12-3 or TRBV12-4 to TRBJ2-2; the D is unclear. V gave up 7 bases and J gave up 1 base, with 16 bases separating them. The CDR3 spans 16 residues. CDR3 nucleotide sequence: TGTGCCAGCAAAGGACGACCGGCTGAGAACACCGGGGAGCTGTTTTTT. Translated: CASKGRPAENTGELFF.

CDR3 amino acids: CSASPGFQGRYGYTF. The CDR3 nucleotides read TGCAGTGCTAGCCCGGGGTTCCAGGGTCGCTATGGCTACACCTTC. The V call is TRBV20-1, the J call TRBJ1-2, with D perhaps matching TRBD1 (5 bases). The CDR3 is made up of 15 amino acids. Germline V gene lookup returns CDR1 DFQATT and CDR2 SNEGSKA (reference sequence). The V gene lost 3 bases and the J gene lost 4 bases, with 18 bases spanning the gap.

This sequence joins TRBV12-3 or TRBV12-4 and TRBJ1-5; D possibly corresponds to TRBD1 (6 bases). Trimming stripped 6 bases from V and 0 bases from J, with 15 bases between. The CDR3 consists of 16 residues. The CDR3 DNA follows: TGTGCCAGCAGGATACAGGGCGCTAGTAGCAATCAGCCCCAGCATTTT. It encodes CASRIQGASSNQPQHF.

In this sample, this clonotype turned up many times. The junction departs from germline at one end; a sequencing error may be responsible. V and J are TRBV4-3 and TRBJ2-7; D might be TRBD1 or TRBD2, each matching 5 bases. The germline V gene encodes CDR1 LGHNA and CDR2 YSLEER. The CDR3 loop spans 13 amino acids. The CDR3 DNA reads TGTGCCAGCAGCCAAGCGAGGGGCTACGAGCAGTACTTC. This sequence encodes CASSQARGYEQYF.

This clonotype was recorded a few times. This chain joins TRBV30 and TRBJ1-4; 7 bases fit TRBD1. Germline CDR1 is GTSNPN and CDR2 is SVGIG (reference sequence). Unmatched junction bases numbered 13, after V lost 6 bases and J lost 6 bases. There are 15 residues in the CDR3. The chain's CDR3 is CACTNTGTVYEKLFF. The DNA of the CDR3 is TGTGCCTGCACAAACACGGGGACAGTGTATGAAAAACTGTTTTTT. The whole variable domain, remainder taken from reference TRBV30 and TRBJ1-4, is SQTIHQWPATLVQPVGSPLSLECTVEGTSNPNLYWYRQAAGRGLQLLFYSVGIGQISSEVPQNLSASRPQDRQFILSSKKLLLSDSGFYLCACTNTGTVYEKLFFGSGTQLSVL.

This sequence joins TRBV10-3 and TRBJ1-1; 10 bases agree with TRBD1. Germline trimming cut 3 bases from V and 5 bases from J; bases unmatched to any gene: 9. This CDR3 comprises 16 residues. Germline-derived CDR1 and CDR2 are ENHRY and SYGVKD. The CDR3 loop reads CAISDPGQGIKTEAFF. CDR3 bases: TGTGCCATCAGTGACCCGGGACAGGGGATAAAGACTGAAGCTTTCTTT.

The chain has TRBV5-1 and TRBJ2-7, with TRBD1 as a possible D gene (5 bases). In germline, CDR1 is SGHRS, CDR2 YFSETQ. The CDR3 has 14 residues. Deletions cut 0 bases from V and 3 bases from J, with 10 bases between. The CDR3 coding sequence is TGCGCCAGCAGCTTGGCCCTGCAGGGCTACGAGCAGTACTTC. Protein product: CASSLALQGYEQYF.

The V and J genes are TRBV24-1 and TRBJ1-1; 10 bases map to TRBD1. Germline V gene sequence: CDR1 KGHDR, CDR2 SFDVKD. The CDR3 is 15 residues long. V was pared by 3 bases and J by 4 bases, with 4 bases of the junction left unmatched. CDR3 in amino acids: CATSDGRTGGTEAFF. Written as DNA, the CDR3 is TGTGCCACCAGTGATGGCCGGACAGGGGGCACTGAAGCTTTCTTT.

This clonotype occurred a few times. The V call is TRBV6-4, the J call TRBJ2-7; 11 bases map to TRBD2. This CDR3 contains 17 residues. Germline assignment: CDR1 MRHNA and CDR2 SNTAGT. V lost 10 bases to trimming and J lost 3 bases; unmatched junction nucleotides: 17. CDR3 in DNA: TGTGCCAAAACAGCGGCTAGCGGGGGGCTCCTTCTCTACGAGCAGTACTTC. It specifies CAKTAASGGLLLYEQYF.

This clonotype was recorded many times. V and J are TRBV7-2 and TRBJ1-1; the match to TRBD1 covers 7 bases. There are 16 residues in the CDR3. Germline V lookup: CDR1 SGHTA, CDR2 FQGNSA. V lost 4 bases and J lost 2; bases outside the gene matches: 10. This CDR3 is CASSYSPQGVNTEAFF. In nucleotides, the CDR3 is TGTGCCAGCAGCTACTCGCCGCAGGGGGTAAACACTGAAGCTTTCTTT.

This rearrangement joins TRBV10-3 to TRBJ2-2; 7 bases are a match to TRBD2. J lost 8 bases, V lost 8 bases, and 5 bases had no gene match. The CDR3 sequence is 12 residues long. CDR1 ENHRY and CDR2 SYGVKD come from the germline V gene. CDR3 nucleotides: TGTGCCATCGGGAGGGCGACTGGGGAGCTGTTTTTT. Translated: CAIGRATGELFF.

This clonotype was observed a handful of times. This rearrangement joins TRBV12-3 or TRBV12-4 to TRBJ1-2; 10 bases line up with TRBD1. There are 16 residues in the CDR3. J gave up 8 bases and V 5 bases, and 14 bases lay outside the gene matches. CDR3 nucleotide sequence: TGTGCCAGCAGTAGCCGACAGGGGGCCCTTTTTGGGGGCTACACCTTC. It is translated as CASSSRQGALFGGYTF.

The chain uses TRBV7-8 and TRBJ1-1, with D possibly being TRBD1 (5 bases). Germline V gene data show CDR1 as SGHVS and CDR2 as FQNEAQ. The CDR3 sequence is 16 residues long. Trimming pared 1 base from V and 4 bases from J, leaving 16 bases between. As DNA, the CDR3 is TGTGCCAGCAGCTTAGGGCGGGGGTTTGTTCTCACTGAAGCTTTCTTT. Its protein product is CASSLGRGFVLTEAFF.

The chain recombines TRBV14 with TRBJ2-3, with D unresolved. Trimming removed 1 base from V and 2 bases from J, with 4 bases in between. Germline V gives CDR1 SGHDN, CDR2 FVKESK. The CDR3 has 13 amino acids. CDR3 DNA: TGTGCCAGCAGCCAAGGAGCCACAGATACGCAGTATTTT. Protein product: CASSQGATDTQYF.